Presented here are 11 T cell receptor beta chains from one specimen sequenced in a study of T cell responses to AZD1222 COVID-19 vaccine. Libraries were prepared by immunoSEQ multiplex PCR; TCRdb keeps only in-frame clonotypes and omits some of them. The table includes about 130,000 clones, 88% detected once. The source material was peripheral blood, sampled on day 0 of AZD1222 vaccination. The receptors here all came from an adult in good health.

The gene calls are TRBV6-2 or TRBV6-3 and TRBJ1-3; 10 bases are shared with TRBD1. Unmatched junction bases numbered 1, after V lost 2 bases and J lost 0 bases. The CDR3 is 16 amino acids. CDR1 and CDR2 from the germline V gene are MNHEY and SVGEGT. CDR3 residues: CASSYGTGVSGNTIYF. The CDR3 DNA reads as TGTGCCAGCAGTTACGGGACAGGGGTCTCTGGAAACACCATATATTTT.

This rearrangement joins TRBV11-3 to TRBJ2-1; TRBD2 matches at 9 bases. The V gene's germline CDR1 is SGHNT and CDR2 YENEEA. The CDR3 covers 19 residues. V dropped 6 bases and J dropped 0; count of bases not matched to a gene: 15. This CDR3 is CASSSSLGGSGSSYNEQFF. The CDR3 DNA sequence: TGTGCCAGCAGTTCTAGCTTAGGTGGTAGCGGGAGCTCCTACAATGAGCAGTTCTTC.

The rearrangement links TRBV7-9 to TRBJ2-3, with D possibly matching TRBD2 (6 bases). The germline V gene encodes CDR1 SEHNR and CDR2 FQNEAQ (reference sequence). The CDR3 loop spans 14 amino acids. The germline V and J ends were trimmed by 3 bases and 3 bases, with 10 bases remaining between them. This CDR3 is CASSFSGVTDTQYF. DNA for the CDR3: TGTGCCAGCAGCTTCTCGGGGGTAACAGATACGCAGTATTTT.

The V gene is TRBV6-5, the J gene TRBJ2-1; D is uncertain. Germline V lookup: CDR1 MNHEY, CDR2 SVGAGI. CDR3 length: 16 residues. The ends were cut back, 2 bases at V and 2 bases at J, with 13 bases in the middle. The CDR3 DNA follows: TGTGCCAGCAGTTACACTCGTCCTAGGGCCTACAATGAGCAGTTCTTC. Protein product: CASSYTRPRAYNEQFF.

This chain links TRBV10-3 with TRBJ2-1, with 7 bases identical to TRBD2. J lost 6 bases, V lost 0 bases, and 2 bases had no gene match. CDR1 ENHRY and CDR2 SYGVKD come from the germline V gene. This CDR3 has 14 amino acids. The CDR3 DNA reads as TGTGCCATCAGTGAGTCCTCTAGCGGCAATGAGCAGTTCTTC. It yields the protein CAISESSSGNEQFF.

The rearrangement links TRBV10-3 to TRBJ1-5, with D uncertain. Germline-derived CDR1 and CDR2 are ENHRY and SYGVKD. The CDR3 is 13 residues long. Trimming shortened V by 3 bases and J by 7 bases, and 10 bases separated the two germline ends. The CDR3 loop is CAISDRVEQPQHF. The CDR3 DNA is TGTGCCATCAGTGATAGGGTGGAACAGCCCCAGCATTTT.

CDR3 region: CASSSDRDQPQHF. CDR3 nucleotides: TGTGCCAGTAGTAGTGACAGGGATCAGCCCCAGCATTTT. J is TRBJ1-5 and V is TRBV19, with 7 bases that match TRBD1. The CDR3 spans 13 residues. Trimming at V came to 4 bases and at J to 5 bases, leaving 2 bases not matched to a gene. Germline V gene data show CDR1 as LNHDA and CDR2 as SQIVND (reference sequence).

This rearrangement joins TRBV5-4 to TRBJ1-5, with TRBD1 matching 9 bases. J gave up 0 bases and V 4 bases, and 8 bases lay outside the gene matches. Germline CDR1 reads SGHNT; CDR2 reads YYREEE (reference sequence). This CDR3 region has 17 residues. CDR3 residues: CASSRGQGTFSNQPQHF. CDR3 bases: TGTGCCAGCAGCAGGGGACAGGGAACATTTAGCAATCAGCCCCAGCATTTT. The complete variable domain, with remaining parts taken from reference TRBV5-4 and TRBJ1-5, reads ETGVTQSPTHLIKTRGQQVTLRCSSQSGHNTVSWYQQALGQGPQFIFQYYREEENGRGNFPPRFSGLQFPNYSSELNVNALELDDSALYLCASSRGQGTFSNQPQHFGDGTRLSIL.

This chain links TRBV11-2 with TRBJ1-4, with D hard to call. Trimming pared 4 bases from V and 8 bases from J, leaving 14 bases between. This CDR3 contains 14 residues. Germline V gene sequence: CDR1 SGHAT, CDR2 FQNNGV. The CDR3 coding sequence is TGTGCCAGCAGCTCCCCCAGGTTAGGAGAAAAACTGTTTTTT. It specifies CASSSPRLGEKLFF.

The V gene is TRBV6-6, the J gene TRBJ1-2, with no clear D. Per germline, CDR1 MNHNY and CDR2 SVGAGI (reference sequence). V gave up 0 bases and J gave up 1 base, with 6 bases separating them. CDR3 length equals 14 residues. The chain's CDR3 is CASSYSEINYGYTF. In nucleotides, the CDR3 is TGTGCCAGCAGTTACTCAGAGATTAACTATGGCTACACCTTC.

The chain is built from TRBV7-9 and TRBJ1-4, with D tentatively TRBD1 (6 bases). V lost 5 bases and J 2 bases, leaving 15 bases between the germline ends. The germline gives CDR1 SEHNR, CDR2 FQNEAQ (reference sequence). The CDR3 runs to 16 residues. CDR3 nucleotides: TGTGCCAGCAGCCGGGGGGCGGGGTGGACTAATGAAAAACTGTTTTTT. Amino acid sequence: CASSRGAGWTNEKLFF. Full variable domain (remainder filled in from reference TRBV7-9 and TRBJ1-4): DTGVSQNPRHKITKRGQNVTFRCDPISEHNRLYWYRQTLGQGPEFLTYFQNEAQLEKSRLLSDRFSAERPKGSFSTLEIQRTEQGDSAMYLCASSRGAGWTNEKLFFGSGTQLSVL.